These 16 T cell receptor beta chains were sequenced from one sample in a study of cytomegalovirus exposure and HLA in healthy donors. The PCR ran on 60 Vbeta and 13 Jbeta primers. Profiled with immunoSEQ multiplex PCR; TCRdb holds only in-frame clones, not every one. The sample records over 150,000 clones, roughly 79% being singletons. What was sequenced was PBMCs. Receptor source: a male donor in good health and CMV-seropositive.

This chain connects TRBV5-4 to TRBJ2-3; TRBD1 aligns across 8 bases. There are 17 residues in the CDR3. Germline V gives CDR1 SGHNT, CDR2 YYREEE (reference sequence). V trimming: 0 bases; J trimming: 2 bases; junction bases outside the gene matches: 8. As DNA, the CDR3 is TGTGCCAGCAGCTTGGGGGGGGCCAGGGGGCTCACAGATACGCAGTATTTT. It encodes CASSLGGARGLTDTQYF.

The chain joins TRBV7-9 to TRBJ1-2; perhaps TRBD1 as D (5 bases). V lost 5 bases and J lost 7, with 14 bases in between. The CDR3 has 13 amino acids. Germline CDR1 reads SEHNR; CDR2 reads FQNEAQ (reference sequence). CDR3: CASSVSGVPGYTF. For the CDR3, the DNA is TGTGCCAGCAGCGTTTCGGGGGTCCCTGGCTACACCTTC.

Details on this clone: The junction differs from germline at one of its ends, possibly a read error. The chain links TRBV5-1 to TRBJ2-1; D is uncertain. The CDR3 loop spans 12 amino acids. Germline V gene data show CDR1 as SGHRS and CDR2 as YFSETQ. CDR3 residues: CASSPRDNEQFF. Here the CDR3 DNA reads TGTGCCAGCAGCCCTCGGGACAATGAGCAGTTCTTC.

The V call is TRBV9, the J call TRBJ1-6; 7 bases match TRBD1. Germline CDR1 reads SGDLS; CDR2 reads YYNGEE. V was clipped by 3 bases and J by 9 bases; unmatched bases: 0. The CDR3 sequence is 12 residues long. The CDR3 loop reads CASSDRGSPLHF. In nucleotides, the CDR3 is TGTGCCAGCAGCGACAGGGGTTCACCCCTCCACTTT.

Only a few counts were recorded for this clone. The chain links TRBV4-2 to TRBJ1-1, with unresolved D. This CDR3 region has 13 residues. Germline CDR1 LGHNA, CDR2 YNFKEQ. Trimming cost V 0 bases and J 5 bases, with 7 bases left between them. The CDR3: CASSQEAVTEAFF. The DNA for the CDR3 is TGTGCCAGCAGCCAAGAGGCAGTAACTGAAGCTTTCTTT.

The chain combines TRBV13 with TRBJ2-7; 7 bases fit TRBD1. The J segment lost 3 bases and the V segment lost 6 bases, leaving 8 bases of the junction unmatched. Looked up from germline, CDR1 is PRHDT and CDR2 is FYEKMQ (reference sequence). The CDR3 is 14 amino acids. The CDR3 sequence: CASRSRQGYYEQYF. CDR3 nucleotide sequence: TGTGCCAGCAGATCACGACAGGGTTACTACGAGCAGTACTTC. Looking up the rest from reference TRBV13 and TRBJ2-7 gives the full variable domain: AAGVIQSPRHLIKEKRETATLKCYPIPRHDTVYWYQQGPGQDPQFLISFYEKMQSDKGSIPDRFSAQQFSDYHSELNMSSLELGDSALYFCASRSRQGYYEQYFGPGTRLTVT.

This clone has a single count. In DNA, the CDR3 is TGTGCCAGCTCCCAGGGGGCAGACTTAGCGCAGTACTTC. This gives the protein CASSQGADLAQYF. The V gene is TRBV19, the J gene TRBJ2-7, with 8 bases that match TRBD1. The CDR3 loop spans 13 amino acids. V trimming: 9 bases; J trimming: 9 bases; junction bases outside the gene matches: 13. Germline-derived CDR1 and CDR2 are LNHDA and SQIVND (reference sequence).

This chain connects TRBV30 to TRBJ2-2, with D possibly being TRBD2 (6 bases). This CDR3 region has 13 residues. Germline values: CDR1 GTSNPN, CDR2 SVGIG (reference sequence). Trimming took 3 bases from V and 7 from J, leaving 12 bases between them. CDR3 coding DNA: TGTGCCTGGAGGGCTCGGGGGAACGGGGAGCTGTTTTTT. The encoded protein is CAWRARGNGELFF.

V gene TRBV7-9 combines with J gene TRBJ1-2; tentatively, D is TRBD1 (6 bases). There are 17 residues in the CDR3. Germline values: CDR1 SEHNR, CDR2 FQNEAQ (reference sequence). Deletions cut 4 bases from V and 0 bases from J, with 18 bases between. In nucleotides, the CDR3 is TGTGCCAGCAGCTCCCAGGAGATGGGACAAGCTAACTATGGCTACACCTTC. Translated: CASSSQEMGQANYGYTF. The full variable domain, rest sourced from reference TRBV7-9 and TRBJ1-2, is DTGVSQNPRHKITKRGQNVTFRCDPISEHNRLYWYRQTLGQGPEFLTYFQNEAQLEKSRLLSDRFSAERPKGSFSTLEIQRTEQGDSAMYLCASSSQEMGQANYGYTFGSGTRLTVV.

As DNA, the CDR3 is TGTGCCAGCAGTTTGGGACAACCGTATGGGCAGTACTTC. It encodes CASSLGQPYGQYF. This sequence joins TRBV28 and TRBJ2-7, with D perhaps TRBD1 (6 bases). The germline V gene has CDR1 MDHEN and CDR2 SYDVKM. The CDR3 consists of 13 residues. The V gene lost 3 bases and the J gene lost 9 bases, with 15 bases spanning the gap.

The V gene is TRBV5-1, the J gene TRBJ1-1; D remains unclear. Germline CDR1 is SGHRS and CDR2 is YFSETQ. The ends were cut back, 0 bases at V and 0 bases at J, with 9 bases in the middle. The CDR3 runs 15 residues. CDR3 nucleotide sequence: TGCGCCAGCAGCTTGGACTCAACCATGAACACTGAAGCTTTCTTT. It encodes CASSLDSTMNTEAFF.

V and J are TRBV7-8 and TRBJ2-7; a weak D match, TRBD1 (5 bases). Germline values: CDR1 SGHVS, CDR2 FQNEAQ. The ends were cut back, 0 bases at V and 3 bases at J, with 9 bases in the middle. The CDR3 length is 14 residues. DNA for the CDR3: TGTGCCAGCAGCTTAGCCAGGGATTTCTACGAGCAGTACTTC. Translating gives CASSLARDFYEQYF.

The chain couples TRBV4-1 to TRBJ2-1, with 15 bases lining up with TRBD2. The CDR3 loop spans 18 amino acids. J was trimmed by 2 bases and V by 0 bases; bases with no gene match: 2. The germline gives CDR1 MGHRA, CDR2 YSYEKL. CDR3 DNA sequence: TGCGCCAGCAGCCAAGATAGGACTAGCGGGGGGGCCTACAATGAGCAGTTCTTC. This sequence encodes CASSQDRTSGGAYNEQFF.

The chain uses TRBV4-1 and TRBJ2-2; 11 bases are a match to TRBD2. The CDR3 contains 18 residues. Germline V gives CDR1 MGHRA, CDR2 YSYEKL. V was pared by 3 bases and J by 5 bases, with 11 bases of the junction left unmatched. The DNA of the CDR3 is TGCGCCAGCAGCCAGGCCTGGCTAGCGGGGGGTCGGACCGGGGAGCTGTTTTTT. As protein: CASSQAWLAGGRTGELFF.

This chain uses TRBV5-1 with TRBJ2-7; D gene ambiguous. This CDR3 contains 14 residues. V was cut by 0 bases and J by 2 bases, with 9 bases left in between. CDR1 SGHRS and CDR2 YFSETQ come from the germline V gene. CDR3 bases: TGCGCCAGCAGCTTGGAAGCTCTCACCTACGAGCAGTACTTC. Its translation is CASSLEALTYEQYF.

The CDR3 DNA is TGTGCCAGCAGTTACATTCAGGGGGACCAAGAGACCCAGTACTTC. This translates into CASSYIQGDQETQYF. The V gene is TRBV6-6, the J gene TRBJ2-5; 7 bases line up with TRBD1. J was trimmed by 0 bases and V by 2 bases; bases with no gene match: 3. The CDR3 has 15 residues. The germline V gene has CDR1 MNHNY and CDR2 SVGAGI (reference sequence).